These 13 T cell receptor beta chains share one sample of origin, sequenced in a study of CD8 T cells in ankylosing spondylitis. Via MiXCR, TCRdb re-called the 5' RACE reads, giving one row per CDR3 protein. Found here are approximately 100,000 distinct CDR3 sequences, almost 8.5% of them singletons; the top ten hold nearly 10%. The source material was blood, either unsorted or a sorted T cell fraction (not recorded which). The receptor set was obtained from a male donor with ankylosing spondylitis or in good health (not recorded which).

This chain links TRBV4-2 with TRBJ2-3, with 9 bases identical to TRBD2. Germline V gene data show CDR1 as LGHNA and CDR2 as YNFKEQ. This CDR3 comprises 17 residues. V lost 0 bases and J lost 5; bases outside the gene matches: 9. The CDR3 region has the DNA TGTGCCAGCAGCCAAGATGCGCGGGGGGGCCTAGGAGATACGCAGTATTTT. Amino acid sequence: CASSQDARGGLGDTQYF.

At least ten counts were recorded for this clonotype. The CDR3 sequence: CASSLAGQYNEQFF. The CDR3 region has the DNA TGTGCCAGCAGCTTAGCGGGACAATACAATGAGCAGTTCTTC. V usage is TRBV7-2 and J usage is TRBJ2-1; TRBD1 might be the D (6 bases). The germline V gene has CDR1 SGHTA and CDR2 FQGNSA. The V end lost 0 bases, the J end lost 4 bases, and 7 bases lay between the germline ends. This CDR3 region has 14 residues.

This clonotype occurred many times. The gene calls are TRBV10-3 and TRBJ2-2; TRBD1 matches at 7 bases. Trimming cost V 7 bases and J 6 bases; bases outside gene matches: 8. Germline CDR1 is ENHRY and CDR2 is SYGVKD. CDR3 length equals 14 residues. CDR3 nucleotides: TGTGCCATCAATCCAGGGGGTCATTCCGGGGAGCTGTTTTTT. The encoded protein is CAINPGGHSGELFF.

The sample holds many counts of this clonotype. The chain recombines TRBV9 with TRBJ2-7; no clear D. This CDR3 is built from 13 residues. Trimming pared 4 bases from V and 3 bases from J, leaving 11 bases between. From germline, CDR1 is SGDLS and CDR2 YYNGEE. Here the CDR3 DNA reads TGTGCCAGCAGCCCTACCGGTGTCTACGAGCAGTACTTC. It encodes CASSPTGVYEQYF.

This clonotype appeared many times. This chain uses TRBV6-6 with TRBJ1-4; D gene unclear. This CDR3 is built from 13 residues. Germline V gene lookup returns CDR1 MNHNY and CDR2 SVGAGI (reference sequence). Trimming stripped 8 bases from V and 8 bases from J, with 15 bases between. The CDR3 spells CASGEATREKLFF. CDR3 in DNA: TGTGCCAGCGGGGAAGCCACCCGGGAAAAACTGTTTTTT.

J is TRBJ2-3 and V is TRBV7-8; 13 bases line up with TRBD2. CDR1 is SGHVS, CDR2 FQNEAQ, per germline. Unmatched junction bases numbered 2, after V lost 5 bases and J lost 0 bases. CDR3 length equals 16 residues. CDR3: CASSPGLAGSTDTQYF. The CDR3 nucleotides read TGTGCCAGCAGCCCGGGACTAGCGGGGAGCACAGATACGCAGTATTTT.

This clonotype was seen at least ten times. J is TRBJ2-1 and V is TRBV5-1; no reliable D call. V was shortened by 0 bases and J by 2 bases, with 21 bases between the two germline ends. In germline, CDR1 is SGHRS, CDR2 YFSETQ. The CDR3 extends over 19 amino acids. CDR3 amino acids: CASSLVPQSAELPYNEQFF. In DNA, the CDR3 is TGCGCCAGCAGCTTGGTCCCACAGTCCGCTGAGCTCCCCTACAATGAGCAGTTCTTC.

This clonotype came up many times. The chain links TRBV12-3 or TRBV12-4 to TRBJ2-1; D not certain. Trimming took off 3 bases at V and 9 bases at J, with 15 bases between the two ends. This CDR3 contains 14 residues. CDR3 region: CASSFFSQHGEQFF. The CDR3 DNA is TGTGCCAGCAGTTTTTTCAGCCAGCACGGTGAGCAGTTCTTC.

In this sample, this clonotype turned up many times. V gene TRBV4-2 combines with J gene TRBJ2-7, with 9 bases aligning to TRBD1. The CDR3 runs 15 residues. Germline assignment: CDR1 LGHNA and CDR2 YNFKEQ. J gave up 1 base and V 1 base, and 2 bases lay outside the gene matches. The CDR3 sequence is CASSQGGTGSYEQYF. The CDR3 DNA reads TGTGCCAGCAGCCAAGGCGGGACAGGGTCCTACGAGCAGTACTTC.

In its sample, this clonotype was seen many times. The chain employs TRBV11-2 and TRBJ2-1; the match to TRBD2 covers 10 bases. J gave up 9 bases and V 1 base, and 9 bases lay outside the gene matches. The CDR3 is 16 residues long. Germline CDR1 and CDR2: SGHAT and FQNNGV. The CDR3 bases are TGTGCCAGCAGCTTAGCACTACCGGGACTAGCGCCTGAGCAGTTCTTC. This codes for CASSLALPGLAPEQFF.

This clonotype was seen ten or more times. The chain couples TRBV4-3 to TRBJ2-3; D is unresolved. Trimming cost V 0 bases and J 7 bases, with 11 bases left between them. Germline CDR1 and CDR2: LGHNA and YSLEER. The CDR3 contains 14 residues. CDR3 protein: CASSQDRATYTQYF. DNA for the CDR3: TGCGCCAGCAGCCAAGATCGGGCCACCTATACGCAGTATTTT.

This clonotype was seen repeatedly, ten times or more. The gene calls are TRBV18 and TRBJ2-3; 10 nucleotides agree with TRBD1. The CDR3 runs to 13 residues. The junction had 3 bases not matched to a gene; V was cut back by 8 bases and J by 4 bases. Germline V gene sequence: CDR1 KGHSH, CDR2 LQKENI. The CDR3 region is CASKTGGADTQYF. The CDR3 DNA reads as TGTGCCAGCAAGACAGGGGGCGCAGATACGCAGTATTTT.

This clonotype was found many times. The chain carries TRBV10-3 and TRBJ1-2, with unresolved D. Germline lookup yields CDR1 ENHRY and CDR2 SYGVKD. The CDR3 has 14 residues. The ends were cut back, 6 bases at V and 0 bases at J, with 11 bases in the middle. In DNA form, the CDR3 reads TGTGCCATCAGGCAGGCGGTTTCTAACTATGGCTACACCTTC. Residues: CAIRQAVSNYGYTF.